The 21 T cell receptor beta chains below were found in one sample sequenced in a study of T cell responses to AZD1222 COVID-19 vaccine. Profiled with immunoSEQ multiplex PCR; TCRdb holds only in-frame clones, not every one. The sample has 120,000 to 150,000 clones; about 90% are singletons. Source: peripheral blood, taken on day 0 of MenACWY control vaccination. These receptors were collected from an adult in good health.

This chain links TRBV5-1 with TRBJ1-2; D gene uncertain. The V gene's germline CDR1 is SGHRS and CDR2 YFSETQ. CDR3 length: 14 residues. Trimming removed 0 bases at V and 2 bases at J, with 8 bases between. The CDR3 here is CASSLGRTNYGYTF. CDR3 in DNA: TGCGCCAGCAGCTTGGGACGGACCAACTATGGCTACACCTTC.

This clone was found once. The gene calls are TRBV5-1 and TRBJ2-7; 7 nucleotides align to TRBD1. V was clipped by 1 base and J by 2 bases; unmatched bases: 6. The CDR3 is made up of 15 amino acids. In germline, CDR1 is SGHRS, CDR2 YFSETQ. CDR3 sequence reads: CASSLPGQRAYEQYF. The CDR3 nucleotides are TGCGCCAGCAGCTTGCCGGGACAGAGAGCCTACGAGCAGTACTTC. Variable domain in full (rest from reference TRBV5-1 and TRBJ2-7): KAGVTQTPRYLIKTRGQQVTLSCSPISGHRSVSWYQQTPGQGLQFLFEYFSETQRNKGNFPGRFSGRQFSNSRSEMNVSTLELGDSALYLCASSLPGQRAYEQYFGPGTRLTVT.

Here the CDR3 reads CASSPEGSGARSEAFF. CDR3 nucleotide sequence: TGCGCCAGCAGCCCGGAGGGGTCAGGGGCAAGGTCTGAAGCTTTCTTT. The chain uses TRBV5-1 and TRBJ1-1; D is possibly TRBD1 (6 bases). Per the germline V gene, CDR1 is SGHRS and CDR2 is YFSETQ. This CDR3 is 16 amino acids long. The V gene lost 4 bases and the J gene lost 6 bases, with 22 bases spanning the gap.

The chain is built from TRBV27 and TRBJ2-2; TRBD1 or TRBD2 may be the D gene (5 bases each). Trimming pared 3 bases from V and 5 bases from J, leaving 10 bases between. CDR3 length: 14 residues. The germline V gene has CDR1 MNHEY and CDR2 SMNVEV (reference sequence). The CDR3 reads CASSFGTFTGELFF. DNA for the CDR3: TGTGCCAGCAGTTTTGGGACCTTTACCGGGGAGCTGTTTTTT.

The chain recombines TRBV5-6 with TRBJ1-2; maybe TRBD1 (6 bases). CDR1 is SGHDT and CDR2 is YYEEEE in the germline V gene. Trimming shortened V by 2 bases and J by 7 bases, and 12 bases separated the two germline ends. CDR3 size: 13 residues. CDR3 nucleotides: TGTGCCAGCAGCTTCTCCGCAGGGGTTGGCTACACCTTC. It translates to CASSFSAGVGYTF.

The chain is built from TRBV2 and TRBJ1-2; D ambiguous. CDR3 length: 13 amino acids. Germline CDR1 is SNHLY and CDR2 is FYNNEI. V was cut by 7 bases and J by 4 bases, with 13 bases left in between. CDR3 sequence (DNA): TGTGCCAGCACGGGGAGATTGAGCTATGGCTACACCTTC. Protein: CASTGRLSYGYTF.

The chain carries TRBV5-4 and TRBJ2-5, with TRBD1 identical over 7 bases. Germline assignment: CDR1 SGHNT and CDR2 YYREEE (reference sequence). The J segment lost 5 bases and the V segment lost 0 bases, leaving 7 bases of the junction unmatched. The CDR3 loop spans 15 amino acids. DNA of the CDR3: TGTGCCAGCAGCTTGGGACAGGGTGATCGCGAGACCCAGTACTTC. Translating it yields CASSLGQGDRETQYF.

The chain employs TRBV27 and TRBJ1-2, with a tentative D call TRBD1 (5 bases). CDR3 size: 12 residues. Trimming removed 7 bases from V and 7 bases from J, with 13 bases in between. CDR1 and CDR2 (germline): MNHEY, SMNVEV (reference sequence). The CDR3 sequence: CASKSGAGGYTF. In DNA form, the CDR3 reads TGTGCCAGCAAAAGTGGGGCCGGTGGCTACACCTTC.

The rearrangement joins TRBV27 to TRBJ2-3, with D perhaps TRBD2 (6 bases). V lost 4 bases, J lost 4 bases, and 6 bases lay in between. The CDR3 covers 12 residues. In germline, CDR1 is MNHEY, CDR2 SMNVEV (reference sequence). The CDR3 nucleotides read TGTGCCAGCAGTTCGGGGGCAGATACGCAGTATTTT. Residues: CASSSGADTQYF.

CDR3: CASMGETQYF. Here the CDR3 DNA reads TGTGCCAGCATGGGGGAGACCCAGTACTTC. The chain recombines TRBV7-9 with TRBJ2-5; D remains ambiguous. The CDR3 consists of 10 residues. Trimming removed 7 bases from V and 5 bases from J, with 5 bases in between. CDR1 and CDR2 from the germline V gene are SEHNR and FQNEAQ (reference sequence).

The genes are TRBV25-1 and TRBJ1-6; tentatively, D is TRBD1 (6 bases). V lost 2 bases and J lost 9, with 14 bases in between. The CDR3 runs 15 residues. CDR1 and CDR2 (germline): MGHDK, SYGVNS. The CDR3 spells CASSEPTGIGSPLHF. The CDR3 DNA reads TGTGCCAGCAGTGAACCCACAGGGATTGGTTCACCCCTCCACTTT.

CDR3 loop: CSGGWAVEQFF. CDR3 nucleotides: TGCAGCGGTGGGTGGGCGGTTGAGCAGTTCTTC. The chain recombines TRBV29-1 with TRBJ2-1, with D unresolved. Germline-derived CDR1 and CDR2 are SQVTM and ANQGSEA. Trimming cost V 7 bases and J 9 bases, with 13 bases left between them. This CDR3 has 11 amino acids.

This clone has only one observation. This chain links TRBV2 with TRBJ2-1; possible D gene TRBD2, 5 bases. The CDR3 contains 13 residues. Germline-derived CDR1 and CDR2 are SNHLY and FYNNEI. V was trimmed by 0 bases and J by 5 bases, leaving 5 bases between them. The CDR3 DNA is TGTGCCAGCAGTGAAGCGAGGGACAATGAGCAGTTCTTC. It translates to CASSEARDNEQFF.

J is TRBJ2-3 and V is TRBV7-9; tentatively, D is TRBD1 (6 bases). V was trimmed by 5 bases and J by 4 bases, leaving 10 bases between them. Looked up from germline, CDR1 is SEHNR and CDR2 is FQNEAQ (reference sequence). This CDR3 comprises 13 residues. CDR3 nucleotides: TGTGCCAGCAGCCTGAGGGGGTCAGATACGCAGTATTTT. Translation gives CASSLRGSDTQYF.

The gene calls are TRBV3-1 (or the pseudogene TRBV3-2) and TRBJ1-1, with TRBD1 identical over 8 bases. This CDR3 has 14 amino acids. The ends lost 6 bases at V and 3 bases at J; junction bases unmatched: 6. In germline, CDR1 is LGHDT, CDR2 YNNKEL (reference sequence). The CDR3 nucleotides read TGTGCCAGCAGTCAACGACAGGGGCACACTGAAGCTTTCTTT. This codes for CASSQRQGHTEAFF.

The gene calls are TRBV10-1 and TRBJ1-1; no reliable D call. The CDR3 has 13 amino acids. Trimming took 3 bases from V and 0 from J, leaving 5 bases between them. Per the germline V gene, CDR1 is WNHNN and CDR2 is SYGVQD (reference sequence). DNA of the CDR3: TGCGCCAGCAGTGAAAGGGTGAACACTGAAGCTTTCTTT. This codes for CASSERVNTEAFF.

This rearrangement joins TRBV28 to TRBJ2-4; D not resolved. CDR1 and CDR2 from the germline V gene are MDHEN and SYDVKM. The CDR3 runs to 15 residues. Trimming shortened V by 2 bases and J by 0 bases, and 8 bases separated the two germline ends. The chain's CDR3 is CASSLQGQAKNIQYF. CDR3 DNA: TGTGCCAGCAGTTTACAAGGGCAAGCCAAAAACATTCAGTACTTC.

The chain couples TRBV7-2 to TRBJ2-3, with 12 bases that match TRBD2. The CDR3 covers 19 residues. The germline gives CDR1 SGHTA, CDR2 FQGNSA. V was pared by 0 bases and J by 2 bases, with 9 bases of the junction left unmatched. CDR3 in amino acids: CASSLAQGLAGSPTDTQYF. CDR3 bases: TGTGCCAGCAGCTTAGCGCAGGGACTAGCGGGTTCACCCACAGATACGCAGTATTTT.

The gene calls are TRBV2 and TRBJ1-6; D gene uncertain. CDR3 length equals 10 residues. Germline V lookup: CDR1 SNHLY, CDR2 FYNNEI. Trimming removed 1 base from V and 12 bases from J, with 1 base in between. In DNA, the CDR3 is TGTGCCAGCAGTGAAGGACCCCTCCACTTT. Residues: CASSEGPLHF.

As regards this clone: Other nucleotide sequences from this sample produce the same CDR3. The V and J genes are TRBV2 and TRBJ2-7; D remains unclear. The germline CDR1 and CDR2 sequences are SNHLY and FYNNEI. The CDR3 length is 12 residues. The germline V and J ends were trimmed by 2 bases and 4 bases, with 6 bases remaining between them. The CDR3 here is CASSERRYEQYF. The CDR3 DNA sequence: TGTGCCAGCAGTGAACGAAGATACGAGCAGTACTTC.

The chain carries TRBV29-1 and TRBJ2-1; possibly TRBD1 or TRBD2 for D (5 bases each). The germline V gene encodes CDR1 SQVTM and CDR2 ANQGSEA. Trimming removed 6 bases from V and 11 bases from J, with 14 bases in between. The CDR3 loop spans 11 amino acids. CDR3 in DNA: TGCAGCGTCGGGACCCCGGGTAAGCAGTTCTTC. Protein product: CSVGTPGKQFF.